The 20 T cell receptor beta chains reported below all come from one sample, sequenced in a study of T-cell reconstitution after alpha-beta-depleted transplantation in children. TCRbeta library preparation incorporated unique molecular identifiers. A single record per CDR3 protein comes from TCRdb applying MiXCR to the PCR reads. The sample holds roughly 500,000 distinct CDR3 sequences, about 17% seen once. The specimen was PBMCs from the stem cell graft donor, collected from the stem cell graft. The receptors shown here come from a human donor who donated a stem cell graft to a child with acute lymphoblastic leukemia.

This chain links TRBV7-9 with TRBJ2-7; TRBD2 aligns across 8 bases. From germline, CDR1 is SEHNR and CDR2 FQNEAQ (reference sequence). J gave up 2 bases and V 3 bases, and 6 bases lay outside the gene matches. This CDR3 region has 15 residues. The CDR3 spells CASSLLSGGTYEQYF. The CDR3 region has the DNA TGTGCCAGCAGCTTGTTATCGGGAGGGACCTACGAGCAGTACTTC.

The rearrangement joins TRBV12-3 or TRBV12-4 to TRBJ2-5; 11 bases are a match to TRBD1. CDR3 size: 15 residues. After removal of 2 bases from V and 5 bases from J, the junction contained 4 bases not matched to a gene. Here the CDR3 reads CASSLYRDRGETQYF. The CDR3 DNA sequence: TGTGCCAGCAGTTTATACCGGGACAGGGGGGAGACCCAGTACTTC.

This clonotype was picked up a small number of times. The V gene is TRBV20-1, the J gene TRBJ2-2, with D hard to call. Germline V CDR1 and CDR2: DFQATT, SNEGSKA (reference sequence). This CDR3 comprises 11 residues. Trimming pared 3 bases from V and 8 bases from J, leaving 7 bases between. In DNA form, the CDR3 reads TGCAGTGCTAGGGCGAGGGGGGAGCTGTTTTTT. This gives the protein CSARARGELFF.

This clonotype was detected only a few times. The J gene is TRBJ2-1, the V gene TRBV2; a weak D match, TRBD1 (5 bases). The CDR3 consists of 18 residues. Germline V gene data show CDR1 as SNHLY and CDR2 as FYNNEI. Trimming pared 4 bases from V and 8 bases from J, leaving 27 bases between. The CDR3 loop reads CASSAPHRLGASFYEQFF. For the CDR3, the DNA is TGTGCCAGCAGTGCCCCGCATCGCCTAGGGGCCTCCTTTTATGAGCAGTTCTTC.

There are a few counts of this clonotype. The rearrangement links TRBV10-3 to TRBJ1-1; a possible D gene is TRBD1 (5 bases). Trimming removed 6 bases at V and 4 bases at J, with 12 bases between. The CDR3 length is 13 residues. Germline assignment: CDR1 ENHRY and CDR2 SYGVKD. CDR3 protein: CAIRTQGVTEAFF. DNA of the CDR3: TGTGCCATCAGAACTCAGGGCGTCACTGAAGCTTTCTTT.

The sample holds a few counts of this clonotype. The chain carries TRBV5-1 and TRBJ1-1, with a possible D match to TRBD1 (6 bases). Per the germline V gene, CDR1 is SGHRS and CDR2 is YFSETQ. Trimming removed 1 base at V and 6 bases at J, with 19 bases between. The CDR3 totals 16 residues. The CDR3 DNA follows: TGCGCCAGCAGCTTGATTGTCTCCGGGACACCCTCTGAAGCTTTCTTT. It codes for CASSLIVSGTPSEAFF. Full variable domain (rest looked up from reference TRBV5-1 and TRBJ1-1): KAGVTQTPRYLIKTRGQQVTLSCSPISGHRSVSWYQQTPGQGLQFLFEYFSETQRNKGNFPGRFSGRQFSNSRSEMNVSTLELGDSALYLCASSLIVSGTPSEAFFGQGTRLTVV.

Here the CDR3 DNA reads TGCGCCAGCATGACTGCAACCCCCTACGAGCAGTACTTC. As protein: CASMTATPYEQYF. The rearrangement joins TRBV10-2 to TRBJ2-7; D is uncertain. With 7 bases removed from V and 2 bases from J, the gap between germline ends came to 12 bases. The CDR3 runs to 13 residues. Germline loops: CDR1 WSHSY, CDR2 SAAADI.

This chain uses TRBV6-1 with TRBJ2-7, with D maybe TRBD2 (6 bases). The CDR3 covers 14 residues. V dropped 5 bases and J dropped 2 bases, with 13 bases sitting between them. Germline V lookup: CDR1 MNHNS, CDR2 SASEGT. CDR3 DNA sequence: TGTGCCAGCAGTAAATATAGCGGCCCCTACGAGCAGTACTTC. The encoded protein is CASSKYSGPYEQYF.

At least ten counts were recorded for this clonotype. V is TRBV4-2 and J is TRBJ2-1; the match to TRBD2 covers 9 bases. CDR1 and CDR2 from the germline V gene are LGHNA and YNFKEQ. This CDR3 comprises 15 residues. J gave up 6 bases and V 4 bases, and 7 bases lay outside the gene matches. The CDR3 protein is CASSPIAGDGNEQFF. The DNA for the CDR3 is TGTGCCAGCAGCCCTATAGCGGGAGACGGCAATGAGCAGTTCTTC.

The chain recombines TRBV18 with TRBJ1-2, with D possibly TRBD1 on 5 matching bases. CDR1 and CDR2 (germline): KGHSH, LQKENI. V lost 6 bases and J 2 bases, leaving 13 bases between the germline ends. There are 14 residues in the CDR3. The CDR3 DNA is TGTGCCAGCTCCCCGGGGGAGTCCAACTATGGCTACACCTTC. This codes for CASSPGESNYGYTF.

The chain has TRBV6-1 and TRBJ1-1, with a possible D match to TRBD1 (6 bases). Trimming took 6 bases from V and 0 from J, leaving 11 bases between them. This CDR3 spans 14 amino acids. Germline CDR1 and CDR2: MNHNS and SASEGT. CDR3 bases: TGTGCCAGCAGGGTGGGACAAGTGAACACTGAAGCTTTCTTT. This sequence encodes CASRVGQVNTEAFF.

V is TRBV12-3 or TRBV12-4 and J is TRBJ1-2; perhaps TRBD1 as D (6 bases). CDR3 length equals 12 residues. Trimming removed 8 bases at V and 8 bases at J, with 15 bases between. CDR3 protein: CASLGGARGYTF. The CDR3, as DNA: TGTGCCAGCCTCGGGGGGGCACGGGGCTACACCTTC.

This clonotype was seen only a few times. The chain has TRBV7-6 and TRBJ2-1; 10 nucleotides align to TRBD1. The germline V gene encodes CDR1 SGHVS and CDR2 FNYEAQ. The CDR3 runs 16 residues. With V trimmed by 4 bases and J by 9 bases, 12 bases remained unmatched. CDR3 protein: CASSSEGQGGGIEQFF. The CDR3 coding sequence is TGTGCCAGCAGCTCAGAAGGACAGGGGGGAGGTATTGAGCAGTTCTTC.

This clonotype was recorded a few times. The gene calls are TRBV27 and TRBJ2-1; D may correspond to TRBD1 or TRBD2 (5 bases each). The germline gives CDR1 MNHEY, CDR2 SMNVEV (reference sequence). CDR3 length: 17 residues. Trimming stripped 5 bases from V and 1 base from J, with 18 bases between. CDR3 region: CASSGTGRRYSYNEQFF. CDR3 bases: TGTGCCAGCAGTGGCACGGGACGGAGATATTCCTACAATGAGCAGTTCTTC.

The rearrangement uses TRBV14 and TRBJ2-5; TRBD1 matches 7 bases. The CDR3 is 18 residues long. CDR1 and CDR2 (germline): SGHDN, FVKESK. V lost 4 bases to trimming and J lost 4 bases; unmatched junction nucleotides: 18. In nucleotides, the CDR3 is TGTGCCAGCAGCCTCGGGGCGTTTCGAAGGGGGCCGCGAGAGACCCAGTACTTC. This encodes CASSLGAFRRGPRETQYF. Full variable domain (outside the CDR3, taken from reference TRBV14 and TRBJ2-5): EAGVTQFPSHSVIEKGQTVTLRCDPISGHDNLYWYRRVMGKEIKFLLHFVKESKQDESGMPNNRFLAERTGGTYSTLKVQPAELEDSGVYFCASSLGAFRRGPRETQYFGPGTRLLVL.

This clonotype was detected a few times. The CDR3 here is CSARPGSYQETQYF. In nucleotides, the CDR3 is TGCAGTGCTAGGCCAGGATCTTACCAAGAGACCCAGTACTTC. This sequence joins TRBV20-1 and TRBJ2-5; D remains ambiguous. The CDR3 loop spans 14 amino acids. V was clipped by 3 bases and J by 0 bases, with 11 bases between them. From germline, CDR1 is DFQATT and CDR2 SNEGSKA (reference sequence).

The sample holds a few counts of this clonotype. CDR3 coding DNA: TGTGCCAGCAGCCAAGATCCGATCACTGAAGCTTTCTTT. Amino acids: CASSQDPITEAFF. The rearrangement uses TRBV4-2 and TRBJ1-1; D not certain. CDR3 length equals 13 residues. Trimming pared 0 bases from V and 4 bases from J, leaving 6 bases between. CDR1 is LGHNA, CDR2 YNFKEQ, per germline.

The V and J genes are TRBV2 and TRBJ2-2, with a weak D call TRBD2 (6 bases). The ends were cut back, 7 bases at V and 5 bases at J, with 20 bases in the middle. The CDR3 has 16 amino acids. CDR1 SNHLY and CDR2 FYNNEI come from the germline V gene. CDR3 residues: CASTPRDSHGTGELFF. CDR3 nucleotides: TGTGCCAGCACTCCCCGGGACTCCCATGGGACCGGGGAGCTGTTTTTT.

The V call is TRBV28, the J call TRBJ1-2; D is unresolved. There are 15 residues in the CDR3. Germline V gene data show CDR1 as MDHEN and CDR2 as SYDVKM. Trimming took 1 base from V and 4 from J, leaving 13 bases between them. Written as DNA, the CDR3 is TGTGCCAGCAGTTTATATAACGAGGGCTCCTATGGCTACACCTTC. It translates to CASSLYNEGSYGYTF.

The chain has TRBV6-4 and TRBJ2-7; the D is unclear. The CDR3 is 13 amino acids. V lost 2 bases and J 4 bases, leaving 9 bases between the germline ends. Germline V gene lookup returns CDR1 MRHNA and CDR2 SNTAGT. The CDR3 region is CASSDHPGYEQYF. CDR3 in DNA: TGTGCCAGCAGTGACCACCCTGGGTACGAGCAGTACTTC.